This T cell receptor beta chain was retrieved from a study of blood T cell repertoires in COVID-19. Study at large: T cells, B-cell-depleted T cells, or PBMCs provided the cDNA or gDNA that served as material.

TCRdb's copy holds only in-frame clones and misses some; the assay was immunoSEQ multiplex PCR. In the table there are 150,000 to 190,000 clones, approximately 79% of which are singletons. Ages ranged from about 18 to 89 years, with residence in about 24 US areas. Participants' own reports of clinical history determined their cohort assignment. V was clipped by 1 base and J by 2 bases; unmatched bases: 4. Germline-derived CDR1 and CDR2 are SGHNT and YYREEE (reference sequence). The CDR3 runs to 16 residues. The receptor was isolated from a man in his forties or fifties who had recovered from COVID-19. What was sequenced was PBMCs or T cells enriched from blood (not recorded which). The rearrangement uses TRBV5-4 and TRBJ2-3, with 10 bases aligning to TRBD2. The CDR3 bases are TGTGCCAGCAGCTTGCCTAGCGGGGGAGCCACAGATACGCAGTATTTT. Its protein product is CASSLPSGGATDTQYF.